This TCR beta chain appears in the sequencing data of a study of immune cell composition in non-small cell lung cancer (dated by TCRdb to 2015 to 2018). Regarding the research as a whole: Histologic subtype, mostly lung adenocarcinoma or squamous cell carcinoma, was determined with H&E together with p63, CK5, Napsin A and TTF-1 immunohistochemistry. TCR-beta sequencing (Adaptive Biotechnologies) was performed on about 33 paired NSCLC tumour and non-adjacent lung specimens plus 26 tumour-only specimens. Supplementary cohort #1 consisted of 10 lung adenocarcinoma cases with paired tumour/lung TCR-beta sequencing and with TIL populations generated to assess tumour reactivity. A few tumour specimens with TCR-beta data were rare histological subtypes and were excluded from the subtype comparisons. The research as a whole found: Across nine to eleven adenocarcinoma cases, the maximal tumour-associated clone frequency showed a strong correlation with TIL tumour reactivity, but overall clonality showed no such correlation. Only around ten cases were included in the reactivity cohort, and sequence sharing between tumour-reactive clones and the dominant in vivo tumour-associated clones was not shown. Nearly half of NSCLC cases had tumour-associated clones >0.5%, found in about a third of adenocarcinomas compared with roughly four fifths of squamous carcinomas. Smoking pack-years did not significantly correlate with tumour TCR-beta clonality. Top 10 clone scores and productive clonality were significantly higher in lung squamous cell carcinoma than in lung adenocarcinoma tumours.

This clone was counted between two and nine times. Its antigen is not yet known. Per-base quality was not reported, and no clone a single base away is much larger than it. From a lookup of the germline V gene, CDR1 and CDR2 are SGHTA and FQGTGA. From the cysteine up to the phenylalanine, the CDR3 has a length of 15 residues. Just CDR3 DNA is preserved here, 45 bases in frame from base 1. V lost 0 bases and J lost 8 bases, and the count of bases not matched to a germline gene is 6. Frozen aliquots of unsorted single-cell suspensions were used for genomic DNA extraction with the QIAamp DNA kit. The tumour samples consisted of non-small cell lung cancer tissue that had been surgically resected. Tissues arrived within 2 hours of resection and were immediately processed into single-cell suspensions. Tissue was broken up mechanically, digested enzymatically with DNase I, collagenase I and hyaluronidase for 25 to 35 minutes at 37 degrees C, and then filtered and RBC-lysed.

A two-step multiplex PCR amplified TCR-beta CDR3 regions from genomic DNA, and the second step of the PCR added Illumina-compatible adaptors. TCR-beta immunosequencing was performed on an Illumina platform as a commercial immunoSEQ service. The authors processed their data as follows. Two measures summarised the repertoires: productive clonality, and Top 10 Clones, meaning the percentage of T-cell templates coming from the ten most frequent sequences. Values for productive clonality spanned 0 to 1, where a value of 1 indicated a monoclonal population. Sequences comprising at least 0.1% of tumour T-cell templates but absent from matched non-adjacent lung were defined as tumour-associated clones and were identified via log10 scatter plots. Student's t-tests were used for two-group comparisons, ANOVA was used for stages, and linear regression was used for relationships, with analyses conducted in GraphPad Prism7 and R. Here the immuneACCESS table is served through TCRdb, limited to in-frame sequences with V and J called. Missing clones are a known gap in these copies; in checked studies unresolved V genes cover under half, and the rest lacks a known reason. V and J calls and clone size come straight from that table; D and trimming were deduced from the DNA. A total of roughly 1,800 clones appear in this sample, more than 65% of them only once. Approximately 9.6% of the sample goes to the ten largest clones.

The sample consisted of lung tumor tissue. The V and J segments used are TRBV7-3 and TRBJ2-1; 8 junctional bases match TRBD2. This clonotype originated in a human donor with non-small cell lung cancer. The sequenced DNA is TGTGCCAGCAGCTTAACGGCGGGAGGTCTGGATGAGCAGTTCTTC. It translates to CASSLTAGGLDEQFF.